This TCR beta chain derives from a study of a mutant IDH1 vaccine in newly diagnosed glioma. The CDR3 totals 14 residues. Germline CDR1 MDHEN, CDR2 SYDVKM. Trimming at V came to 10 bases and at J to 3 bases, leaving 11 bases not matched to a gene. Described time point: week 11, during vaccination. A 20-mer mutant IDH1 peptide at 300 ug was injected subcutaneously with topical imiquimod. Sequenced by immunoSEQ multiplex PCR; TCRdb stores in-frame clones only, minus some. The sample consists of about 61,000 clones, under 90% of them appearing once. Of note for this clone: The target antigen is unknown.

V and J are TRBV28 and TRBJ2-7; TRBD1 matches 8 bases. The sample in question was PBMCs, obtained from a glioma patient whose treatment included an IDH1 peptide vaccine. This TCR was recovered from a man aged 45-65 years with glioma. CDR3 sequence (DNA): TGTGCCACCACGACAGGGGCCGCCTTCTACGAGCAGTACTTC. This sequence encodes CATTTGAAFYEQYF.